This is a list of T cell receptor beta chains from one sample in a study of blood T cell repertoires in COVID-19. Clones were sequenced by immunoSEQ multiplex PCR, and TCRdb holds only the in-frame ones, with some missing. This table holds about 260,000 clones, about 87% found once. Specimen: peripheral blood. Every receptor here comes from a man in his sixties who had recovered from COVID-19. Each CDR3 is given with its conserved first and last residue. Fields, in order: V gene, D gene, clone size, J gene, CDR3 protein, CDR3 DNA. A D gene is named only where the DNA matches it firmly. Expanded clones get a size class; other rows say once, few or many, or leave the size out.

TRBV5-6	.	.	TRBJ2-3	CASNRPGRGKYF	TGTGCCAGCAACCGGCCCGGCAGAGGGAAGTATTTT
TRBV6-5	.	.	TRBJ1-1	CASSYSRLNTEAFF	TGTGCCAGCAGTTACTCGCGTTTGAACACTGAAGCTTTCTTT
TRBV7-8	TRBD1	few	TRBJ2-2	CASSSGTGGAGGELFF	TGTGCCAGCAGCTCCGGGACAGGGGGCGCGGGCGGGGAGCTGTTTTTT
TRBV6-5	TRBD1	.	TRBJ1-5	CASSYQWTGSNQPQHF	TGTGCCAGCAGTTACCAGTGGACAGGTAGCAATCAGCCCCAGCATTTT
TRBV5-5	.	.	TRBJ1-5	CASSLLVNNQPQHF	TGTGCCAGCAGCTTGCTTGTTAACAATCAGCCCCAGCATTTT
TRBV2	TRBD1	.	TRBJ2-3	CATRGQVVSSTDTQYF	TGTGCCACCAGGGGACAGGTGGTATCTAGCACAGATACGCAGTATTTT
TRBV29-1	.	.	TRBJ2-1	CSDSSSYNEQFF	TGCAGCGACTCTAGCTCCTACAATGAGCAGTTCTTC
TRBV24-1	.	.	TRBJ1-5	CATSDPSGEGNQPQHF	TGTGCCACCAGTGATCCTAGCGGGGAGGGCAATCAGCCCCAGCATTTT
TRBV9	.	.	TRBJ1-6	CASSVGVGGSPLHF	TGTGCCAGCAGCGTAGGGGTGGGGGGGTCACCCCTCCACTTT
TRBV20-1	.	.	TRBJ1-1	CSASDPRSNTEAFF	TGCAGTGCTAGTGATCCGCGCTCGAACACTGAAGCTTTCTTT
TRBV6-1	.	.	TRBJ2-7	CASSEWGQSTYEQYF	TGTGCCAGCAGTGAATGGGGGCAGAGTACCTACGAGCAGTACTTC
TRBV7-2	TRBD1	once	TRBJ1-4	CASSSRQGANEKLFF	TGTGCCAGCAGCTCCAGACAGGGGGCTAATGAAAAACTGTTTTTT
TRBV7-2	TRBD2	.	TRBJ2-5	CASSFGTSGGQETQYF	TGTGCCAGCAGCTTTGGGACTAGCGGGGGACAAGAGACCCAGTACTTC
TRBV5-6	.	.	TRBJ1-4	CASSLWAGVSEKLFF	TGTGCCAGCAGCCTCTGGGCAGGGGTTTCTGAAAAACTGTTTTTT
TRBV10-1	TRBD2	once	TRBJ2-1	CASSEFGTSGYNEQFF	TGCGCCAGCAGTGAGTTTGGGACTAGCGGCTACAATGAGCAGTTCTTC
TRBV15	.	.	TRBJ2-1	CATSRDRFGNEQFF	TGTGCCACCAGCAGAGACAGGTTCGGCAATGAGCAGTTCTTC
TRBV5-6	.	once	TRBJ2-4	CASRGRSSGKNIQYF	TGTGCCAGCAGGGGGCGGAGTTCCGGCAAAAACATTCAGTACTTC
TRBV25-1	.	.	TRBJ2-7	CASSEWGGLEQYF	TGTGCCAGCAGTGAATGGGGAGGTCTCGAGCAGTACTTC
TRBV2	TRBD1	.	TRBJ1-3	CASSETRGHGNTIYF	TGTGCCAGCAGTGAGACCAGGGGGCATGGAAACACCATATATTTT
TRBV9	TRBD1	once	TRBJ1-4	CASSVGQGAGEKLFF	TGTGCCAGCAGCGTGGGACAGGGGGCGGGAGAAAAACTGTTTTTT
TRBV7-3	.	once	TRBJ1-1	CASSLIRGGEAFF	TGTGCCAGCAGCTTAATTCGGGGAGGTGAAGCTTTCTTT
TRBV20-1	.	.	TRBJ2-5	CSASPIAQGPETQYF	TGCAGTGCTAGTCCAATCGCCCAGGGGCCCGAGACCCAGTACTTC
TRBV3-1/TRBV3-2	TRBD2	.	TRBJ2-1	CANSQGTSGKSYNEQFF	TGTGCCAACAGCCAGGGGACTAGCGGGAAATCCTACAATGAGCAGTTCTTC
TRBV5-1	.	.	TRBJ2-7	CASSLGQVREQYF	TGCGCCAGCAGCTTGGGTCAGGTGAGAGAGCAGTACTTC
TRBV27	.	.	TRBJ2-7	CASSSIGSYEQYF	TGTGCCAGCAGTTCCATCGGGTCCTACGAGCAGTACTTC
TRBV21-1	.	.	TRBJ2-3	CASSIPPPLAGGPLPDTQYF	TGTGCCAGCAGCATACCCCCCCCACTAGCGGGGGGGCCTCTCCCGGATACGCAGTATTTT
TRBV5-1	TRBD1	.	TRBJ2-7	CASSLVGGGYEQYF	TGCGCCAGCAGCTTGGTAGGGGGCGGCTACGAGCAGTACTTC
TRBV9	TRBD1	.	TRBJ1-3	CASSSTTGSGGNTIYF	TGTGCCAGCAGCTCGACGACAGGGTCAGGAGGAAACACCATATATTTT
TRBV6-5	TRBD1	.	TRBJ2-3	CASRMTGAITDTQYF	TGTGCCAGCAGGATGACAGGGGCGATCACAGATACGCAGTATTTT
TRBV29-1	.	once	TRBJ2-3	CSVLSTDTQYF	TGCAGCGTTCTTAGCACAGATACGCAGTATTTT
TRBV6-2/TRBV6-3	TRBD1	.	TRBJ1-2	CASSPTGTGAYGYTF	TGTGCCAGCAGTCCGACCGGGACAGGGGCCTATGGCTACACCTTC
TRBV5-6	.	once	TRBJ1-1	CASSPAGTPNTEAFF	TGTGCCAGCAGCCCCGCCGGGACACCGAACACTGAAGCTTTCTTT
TRBV29-1	.	.	TRBJ2-4	CSVEDRGSLFGKNIQYF	TGCAGCGTTGAAGATAGGGGCAGCCTTTTTGGCAAAAACATTCAGTACTTC
TRBV2	.	.	TRBJ1-5	CASSPGRTNNQPQHF	TGTGCCAGCAGTCCAGGACGGACTAACAATCAGCCCCAGCATTTT
TRBV4-1	TRBD2	.	TRBJ2-5	CASSQDAAGGLQETQYF	TGCGCCAGCAGCCAAGATGCGGCGGGGGGCCTCCAAGAGACCCAGTACTTC
TRBV4-1	.	.	TRBJ2-3	CASSHVQDWTDTQYF	TGCGCCAGCAGCCATGTTCAGGACTGGACAGATACGCAGTATTTT
TRBV9	TRBD1	.	TRBJ1-2	CASSPRQGPGVGYTF	TGTGCCAGCAGCCCCCGACAGGGTCCCGGCGTAGGCTACACCTTC
TRBV13	.	.	TRBJ2-2	CASSLGPGLTTGELFF	TGTGCCAGCAGCTTAGGTCCAGGACTTACCACCGGGGAGCTGTTTTTT
TRBV5-1	.	.	TRBJ2-3	CASSPLGASTDTQYF	TGCGCCAGCAGCCCTTTGGGGGCAAGCACAGATACGCAGTATTTT
TRBV5-4	.	.	TRBJ1-1	CASSSTKNINTEAFF	TGTGCCAGCAGCTCAACCAAGAACATCAACACTGAAGCTTTCTTT
TRBV6-2/TRBV6-3	.	.	TRBJ2-3	CASSSGAPRTDTQYF	TGTGCCAGCAGCTCAGGGGCCCCCCGGACAGATACGCAGTATTTT
TRBV4-2	TRBD2	.	TRBJ2-3	CASSPRDYGGSRWGTQYF	TGTGCCAGCAGCCCTAGGGACTATGGCGGTTCTAGATGGGGTACGCAGTATTTT
TRBV27	.	.	TRBJ1-5	CASRRGSNQPQHF	TGTGCCAGCCGCCGGGGTAGCAATCAGCCCCAGCATTTT
TRBV30	.	.	TRBJ1-4	CAWSRGSRTGNEKLFF	TGTGCCTGGAGTCGGGGGTCTAGGACGGGAAATGAAAAACTGTTTTTT
TRBV7-9	.	.	TRBJ1-6	CASSLSGVGSKNSPLHF	TGTGCCAGCAGCCTGTCGGGGGTGGGGAGTAAGAATTCACCCCTCCACTTT
TRBV4-2	TRBD1	.	TRBJ1-6	CASSHGQGNSPLHF	TGTGCCAGCAGCCACGGACAGGGAAATTCACCCCTCCACTTT
TRBV2	.	.	TRBJ2-4	CASSTVGGFKNIQYF	TGTGCCAGCAGTACAGTTGGGGGGTTCAAAAACATTCAGTACTTC
TRBV10-2	TRBD1	.	TRBJ1-2	CASSEARTGGLRGYTF	TGCGCCAGCAGTGAAGCGCGGACAGGGGGGCTAAGGGGCTACACCTTC
TRBV6-2/TRBV6-3	.	few	TRBJ1-1	CASSYPWQEHLNTEAFF	TGTGCCAGCAGTTACCCGTGGCAGGAACACTTGAACACTGAAGCTTTCTTT
TRBV29-1	TRBD1	.	TRBJ2-7	CSVLPRTGEQYF	TGCAGCGTCCTACCACGGACAGGGGAGCAGTACTTC
TRBV9	.	.	TRBJ1-1	CASSVGTENTEAFF	TGTGCCAGCAGCGTAGGGACAGAGAACACTGAAGCTTTCTTT
TRBV9	TRBD1	.	TRBJ2-7	CASSPRPGTGHEQYF	TGTGCCAGCAGCCCTCGACCCGGGACAGGGCACGAGCAGTACTTC
TRBV4-2	.	many	TRBJ1-1	CASSQDGRRGSEAFF	TGTGCCAGCAGCCAAGACGGCAGGCGGGGATCTGAAGCTTTCTTT
TRBV7-2	TRBD1	.	TRBJ1-1	CASSFGQGLMNTEAFF	TGTGCCAGCAGCTTTGGACAGGGACTCATGAACACTGAAGCTTTCTTT
TRBV18	TRBD1	.	TRBJ2-5	CASSLGQGETQYF	TGTGCCAGCTCACTCGGACAGGGGGAGACCCAGTACTTC
TRBV7-2	TRBD1	.	TRBJ2-7	CASSYPGGYEQYF	TGTGCCAGCAGCTACCCAGGGGGCTACGAGCAGTACTTC
TRBV2	TRBD1	.	TRBJ2-7	CASSAGTGGHEQYF	TGTGCCAGCAGTGCCGGGACAGGGGGGCACGAGCAGTACTTC
TRBV4-2	TRBD2	.	TRBJ2-7	CASSPGTSGGEFYEQYF	TGTGCCAGCAGCCCCGGGACTAGCGGGGGCGAATTTTACGAGCAGTACTTC
TRBV5-5	.	.	TRBJ1-1	CASSLTEGNSEAFF	TGTGCCAGCAGCTTGACGGAGGGGAACAGTGAAGCTTTCTTT
TRBV9	.	.	TRBJ1-1	CASSATVMNTEAFF	TGTGCCAGCAGCGCGACAGTGATGAACACTGAAGCTTTCTTT